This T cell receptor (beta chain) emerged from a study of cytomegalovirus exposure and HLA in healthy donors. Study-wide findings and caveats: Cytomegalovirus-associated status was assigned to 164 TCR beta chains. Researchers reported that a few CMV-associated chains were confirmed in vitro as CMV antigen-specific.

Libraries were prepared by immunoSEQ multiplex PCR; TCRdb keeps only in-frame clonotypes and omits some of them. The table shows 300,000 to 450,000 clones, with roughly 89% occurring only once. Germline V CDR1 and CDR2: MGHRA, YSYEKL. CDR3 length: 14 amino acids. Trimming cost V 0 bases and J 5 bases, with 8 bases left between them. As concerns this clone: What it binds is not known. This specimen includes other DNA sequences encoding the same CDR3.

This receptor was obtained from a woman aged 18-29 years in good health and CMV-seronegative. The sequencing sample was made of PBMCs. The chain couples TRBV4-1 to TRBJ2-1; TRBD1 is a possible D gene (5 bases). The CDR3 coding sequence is TGCGCCAGCAGCCAAGATCCAGGGAACAATGAGCAGTTCTTC. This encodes CASSQDPGNNEQFF.